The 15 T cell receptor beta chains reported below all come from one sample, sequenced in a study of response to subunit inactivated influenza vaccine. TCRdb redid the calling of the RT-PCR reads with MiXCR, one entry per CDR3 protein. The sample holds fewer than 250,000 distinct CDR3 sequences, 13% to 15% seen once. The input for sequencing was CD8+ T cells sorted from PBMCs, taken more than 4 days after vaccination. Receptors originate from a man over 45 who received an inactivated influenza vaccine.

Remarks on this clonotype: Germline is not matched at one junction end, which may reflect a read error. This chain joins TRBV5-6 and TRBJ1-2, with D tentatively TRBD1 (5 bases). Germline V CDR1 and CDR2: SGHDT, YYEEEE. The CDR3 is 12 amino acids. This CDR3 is CASSLSGYGFTF. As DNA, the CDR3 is TGTGCCAGCAGCTTGTCAGGGTATGGCTTCACCTTC.

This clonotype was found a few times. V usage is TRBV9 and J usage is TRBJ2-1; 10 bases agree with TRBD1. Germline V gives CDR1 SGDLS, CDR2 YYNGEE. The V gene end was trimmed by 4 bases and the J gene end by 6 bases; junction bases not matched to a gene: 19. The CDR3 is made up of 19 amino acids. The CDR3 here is CASSIRQGAHSGTGNEQFF. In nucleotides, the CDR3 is TGTGCCAGCAGCATAAGACAGGGGGCTCATAGCGGGACGGGCAATGAGCAGTTCTTC.

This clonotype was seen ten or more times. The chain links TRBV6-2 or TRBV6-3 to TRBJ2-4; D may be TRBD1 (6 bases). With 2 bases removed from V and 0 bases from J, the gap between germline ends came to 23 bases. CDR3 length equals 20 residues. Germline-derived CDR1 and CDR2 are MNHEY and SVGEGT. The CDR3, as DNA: TGTGCCAGCAGTTACACGCCGGGACACGGAAATACCCTAGCCAAAAACATTCAGTACTTC. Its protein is CASSYTPGHGNTLAKNIQYF.

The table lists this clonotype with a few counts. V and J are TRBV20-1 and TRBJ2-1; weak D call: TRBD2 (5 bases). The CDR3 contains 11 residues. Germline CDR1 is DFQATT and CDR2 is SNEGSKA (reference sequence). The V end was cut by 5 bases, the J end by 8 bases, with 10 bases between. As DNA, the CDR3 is TGCAGTGCTGACGACGGGGATGAGCAGTTCTTC. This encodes CSADDGDEQFF.

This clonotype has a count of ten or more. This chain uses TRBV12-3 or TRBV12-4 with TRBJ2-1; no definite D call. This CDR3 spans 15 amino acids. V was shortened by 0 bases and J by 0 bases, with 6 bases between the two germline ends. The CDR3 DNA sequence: TGTGCCAGCAGTTTAGCACAGAGCTCCTACAATGAGCAGTTCTTC. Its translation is CASSLAQSSYNEQFF.

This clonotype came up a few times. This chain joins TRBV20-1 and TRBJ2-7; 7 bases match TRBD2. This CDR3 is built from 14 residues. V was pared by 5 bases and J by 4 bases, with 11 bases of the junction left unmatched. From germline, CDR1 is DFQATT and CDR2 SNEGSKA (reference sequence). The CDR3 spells CSARPLRELYEQYF. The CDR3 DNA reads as TGCAGTGCTCGACCCCTGCGGGAGTTGTACGAGCAGTACTTC.

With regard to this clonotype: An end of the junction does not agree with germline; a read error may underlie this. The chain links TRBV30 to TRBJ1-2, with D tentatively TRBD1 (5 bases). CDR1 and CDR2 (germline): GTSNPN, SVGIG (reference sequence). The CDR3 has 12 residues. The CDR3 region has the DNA TGTGCCCGGAGGGGCAGCTACTATGGCTACACCTTC. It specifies CARRGSYYGYTF. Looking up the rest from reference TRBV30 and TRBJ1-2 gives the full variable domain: SQTIHQWPATLVQPVGSPLSLECTVEGTSNPNLYWYRQAAGRGLQLLFYSVGIGQISSEVPQNLSASRPQDRQFILSSKKLLLSDSGFYLCARRGSYYGYTFGSGTRLTVV.

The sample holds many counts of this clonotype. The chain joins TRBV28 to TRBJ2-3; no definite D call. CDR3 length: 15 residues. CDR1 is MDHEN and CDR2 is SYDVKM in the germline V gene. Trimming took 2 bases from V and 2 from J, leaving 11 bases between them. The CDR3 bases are TGTGCCAGCAGTTTAAGGCGCATTAACACAGATACGCAGTATTTT. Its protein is CASSLRRINTDTQYF.

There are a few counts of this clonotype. The CDR3 is CASSIIPGAGEAFF. The DNA of the CDR3 is TGTGCCAGTAGTATAATCCCCGGGGCCGGTGAAGCTTTCTTT. The chain carries TRBV19 and TRBJ1-1, with D tentatively TRBD1 (5 bases). The CDR3 has 14 residues. Germline CDR1 is LNHDA and CDR2 is SQIVND (reference sequence). The V end lost 2 bases, the J end lost 7 bases, and 14 bases lay between the germline ends.

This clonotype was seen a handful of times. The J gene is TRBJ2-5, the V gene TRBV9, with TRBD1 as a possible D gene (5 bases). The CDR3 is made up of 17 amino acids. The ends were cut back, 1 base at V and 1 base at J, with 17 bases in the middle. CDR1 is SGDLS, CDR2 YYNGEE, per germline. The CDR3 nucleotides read TGTGCCAGCAGCGTAAGTGGGCAGGGCTGGAGCCAAGAGACCCAGTACTTC. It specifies CASSVSGQGWSQETQYF.

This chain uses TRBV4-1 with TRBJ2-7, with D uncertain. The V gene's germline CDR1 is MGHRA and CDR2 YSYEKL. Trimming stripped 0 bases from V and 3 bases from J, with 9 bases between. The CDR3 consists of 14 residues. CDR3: CASSQEVWGYEQYF. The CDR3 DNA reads TGCGCCAGCAGCCAAGAAGTTTGGGGCTACGAGCAGTACTTC.

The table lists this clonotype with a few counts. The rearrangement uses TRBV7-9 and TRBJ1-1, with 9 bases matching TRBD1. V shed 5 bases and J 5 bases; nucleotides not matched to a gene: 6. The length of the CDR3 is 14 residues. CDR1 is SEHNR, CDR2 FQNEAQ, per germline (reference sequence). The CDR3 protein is CASSDGTGRTEAFF. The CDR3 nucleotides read TGTGCCAGCAGCGATGGGACAGGGCGGACTGAAGCTTTCTTT.

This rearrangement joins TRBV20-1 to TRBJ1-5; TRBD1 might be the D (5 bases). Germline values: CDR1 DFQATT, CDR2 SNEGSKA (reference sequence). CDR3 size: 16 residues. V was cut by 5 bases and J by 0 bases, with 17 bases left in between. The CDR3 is CSALYPRGDSNQPQHF. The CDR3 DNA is TGCAGTGCTTTGTATCCTAGGGGAGATAGCAATCAGCCCCAGCATTTT.

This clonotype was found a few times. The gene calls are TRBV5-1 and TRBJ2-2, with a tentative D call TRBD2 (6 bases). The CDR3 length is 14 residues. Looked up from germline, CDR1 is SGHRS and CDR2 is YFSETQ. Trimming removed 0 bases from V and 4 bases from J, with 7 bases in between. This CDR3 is CASSLGDSTGELFF. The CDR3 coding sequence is TGCGCCAGCAGCTTGGGGGACTCCACCGGGGAGCTGTTTTTT.

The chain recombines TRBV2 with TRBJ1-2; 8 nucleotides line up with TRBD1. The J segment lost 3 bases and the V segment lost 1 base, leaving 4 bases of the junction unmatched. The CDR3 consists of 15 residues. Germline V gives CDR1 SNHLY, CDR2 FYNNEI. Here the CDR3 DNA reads TGTGCCAGCAGTGAAGGCAGGGGGCATGACTATGGCTACACCTTC. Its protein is CASSEGRGHDYGYTF.